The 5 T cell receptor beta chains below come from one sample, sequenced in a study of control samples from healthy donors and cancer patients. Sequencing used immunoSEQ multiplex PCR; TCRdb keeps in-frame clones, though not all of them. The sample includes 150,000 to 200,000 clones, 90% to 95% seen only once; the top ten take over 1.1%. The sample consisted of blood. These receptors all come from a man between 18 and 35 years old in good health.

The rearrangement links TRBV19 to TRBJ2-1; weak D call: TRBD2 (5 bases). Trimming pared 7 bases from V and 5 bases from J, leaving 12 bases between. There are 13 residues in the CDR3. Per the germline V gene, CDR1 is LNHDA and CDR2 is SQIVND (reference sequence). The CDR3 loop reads CASNRGTHNEQFF. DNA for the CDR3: TGTGCCAGTAACCGGGGTACGCACAATGAGCAGTTCTTC.

The CDR3 nucleotides read TGTGCCAGCAGCTTGGATCGATACGAGCAGTACTTC. This sequence encodes CASSLDRYEQYF. The chain employs TRBV5-6 and TRBJ2-7; D unclear. The CDR3 length is 12 residues. CDR1 is SGHDT and CDR2 is YYEEEE in the germline V gene. The V gene lost 0 bases and the J gene lost 4 bases, with 5 bases spanning the gap. Complete variable domain (other parts from reference TRBV5-6 and TRBJ2-7): DAGVTQSPTHLIKTRGQQVTLRCSPKSGHDTVSWYQQALGQGPQFIFQYYEEEERQRGNFPDRFSGHQFPNYSSELNVNALLLGDSALYLCASSLDRYEQYFGPGTRLTVT.

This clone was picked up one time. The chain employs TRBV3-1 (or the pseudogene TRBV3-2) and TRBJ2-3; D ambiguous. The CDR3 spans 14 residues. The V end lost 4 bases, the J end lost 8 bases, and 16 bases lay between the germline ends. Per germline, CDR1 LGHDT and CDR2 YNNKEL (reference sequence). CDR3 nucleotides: TGTGCCAGCAGCCTTTCAGGAGAATACGGTACGCAGTATTTT. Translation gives CASSLSGEYGTQYF.

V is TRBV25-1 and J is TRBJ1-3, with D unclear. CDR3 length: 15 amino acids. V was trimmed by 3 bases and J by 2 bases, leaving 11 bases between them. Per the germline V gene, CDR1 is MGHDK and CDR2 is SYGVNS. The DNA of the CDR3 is TGTGCCAGCAGTGAGGCATTCGGGGCTGGAAACACCATATATTTT. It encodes CASSEAFGAGNTIYF.

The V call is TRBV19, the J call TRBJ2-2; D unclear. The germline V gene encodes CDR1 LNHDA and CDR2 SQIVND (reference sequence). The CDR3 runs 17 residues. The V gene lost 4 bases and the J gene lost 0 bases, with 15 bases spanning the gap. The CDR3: CASSTRSALPNTGELFF. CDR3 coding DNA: TGTGCCAGTAGTACACGAAGCGCCCTACCGAACACCGGGGAGCTGTTTTTT.